This T cell receptor beta chain was recorded in a study of T cell changes during pregnancy in multiple sclerosis. Sequencing used immunoSEQ multiplex PCR; TCRdb keeps in-frame clones, though not all of them. In the table there are approximately 47,000 clones, about 87% of which are singletons. In germline, CDR1 is LNHDA, CDR2 SQIVND (reference sequence). There are 14 residues in the CDR3. With 4 bases removed from V and 4 bases from J, the gap between germline ends came to 11 bases. The chain has TRBV19 and TRBJ2-1, with a possible D match to TRBD2 (6 bases). This material consisted of peripheral blood, taken in the first trimester of pregnancy. The source of this sequence is a female donor with multiple sclerosis, enrolled in a pregnancy study. The CDR3 is CASSSTSLYNEQFF. The CDR3 bases are TGTGCCAGTAGTAGTACTAGCTTATACAATGAGCAGTTCTTC.